These 8 T cell receptor beta chains came from one sample sequenced in a study of T cells after yellow fever vaccination. TCRdb reprocessed the 5' RACE reads with MiXCR, giving one entry per CDR3 protein. The sample has under 600,000 distinct CDR3 sequences; just over 20% are singletons. Material: PBMCs, obtained approximately 22 days after the first yellow fever vaccination. The receptor source for this set is a man younger than 35 who received the YFV17D yellow fever vaccine.

This clonotype was seen a handful of times. The gene calls are TRBV10-3 and TRBJ2-3; the match to TRBD2 covers 9 bases. This CDR3 comprises 15 residues. Germline V lookup: CDR1 ENHRY, CDR2 SYGVKD. Losses at the gene ends were 6 bases for V and 2 bases for J; bases not matched to a gene: 6. CDR3 residues: CAISLTSGFTDTQYF. The CDR3, as DNA: TGTGCCATCAGCCTGACTAGCGGTTTCACAGATACGCAGTATTTT.

The genes are TRBV20-1 and TRBJ1-5; tentative D call: TRBD1 (5 bases). CDR1 and CDR2 (germline): DFQATT, SNEGSKA (reference sequence). The CDR3 is 13 residues long. V dropped 1 base and J dropped 6 bases, with 10 bases sitting between them. CDR3 protein: CSARVGGSQPQHF. The DNA for the CDR3 is TGCAGTGCTAGAGTGGGGGGGAGTCAGCCCCAGCATTTT.

This clonotype has more than one count but fewer than ten. The rearrangement uses TRBV4-2 and TRBJ2-5; D could derive from TRBD1 or TRBD2 (6 bases each). Germline assignment: CDR1 LGHNA and CDR2 YNFKEQ. The V end lost 1 base, the J end lost 5 bases, and 14 bases lay between the germline ends. The CDR3 length is 15 residues. The CDR3 spells CASSQGLGGAETQYF. CDR3 bases: TGTGCCAGCAGCCAAGGTTTGGGGGGCGCCGAGACCCAGTACTTC.

There are a few counts of this clonotype. This chain joins TRBV5-1 and TRBJ1-6; 7 bases line up with TRBD1. The CDR3 totals 16 residues. With V trimmed by 4 bases and J by 5 bases, 9 bases remained unmatched. Germline V gene sequence: CDR1 SGHRS, CDR2 YFSETQ. CDR3 protein: CASSLGQLPDNSPLHF. The CDR3 nucleotides are TGCGCCAGCAGCCTGGGACAGTTACCCGATAATTCACCCCTCCACTTT.

V and J are TRBV9 and TRBJ1-1; no firm D call. V lost 0 bases, J lost 4 bases, and 16 bases lay in between. Germline V gene lookup returns CDR1 SGDLS and CDR2 YYNGEE. The CDR3 loop spans 16 amino acids. The CDR3 nucleotides read TGTGCCAGCAGCGTAGCCTTGGTCGCAATCCCCACTGAAGCTTTCTTT. It is translated as CASSVALVAIPTEAFF.

The rearrangement uses TRBV5-1 and TRBJ2-7; TRBD1 is a possible D gene (5 bases). This CDR3 comprises 15 residues. The V gene's germline CDR1 is SGHRS and CDR2 YFSETQ. The ends were cut back, 1 base at V and 5 bases at J, with 16 bases in the middle. The CDR3 is CASSLPQGVYNEQYF. In DNA form, the CDR3 reads TGCGCCAGCAGCTTGCCCCAGGGCGTATACAACGAGCAGTACTTC. Supplemented by reference TRBV5-1 and TRBJ2-7, the full variable domain reads KAGVTQTPRYLIKTRGQQVTLSCSPISGHRSVSWYQQTPGQGLQFLFEYFSETQRNKGNFPGRFSGRQFSNSRSEMNVSTLELGDSALYLCASSLPQGVYNEQYFGPGTRLTVT.

The V and J genes are TRBV25-1 and TRBJ1-2, with TRBD1 as a possible D gene (6 bases). The CDR3 contains 15 residues. Per germline, CDR1 MGHDK and CDR2 SYGVNS. The V gene lost 5 bases and the J gene lost 2 bases, with 15 bases spanning the gap. CDR3 DNA: TGTGCCAGCAGTCGAACAGGGAGGCGCAACTATGGCTACACCTTC. Its translation is CASSRTGRRNYGYTF.

This clonotype was seen ten or more times. The rearrangement links TRBV2 to TRBJ1-1; D is uncertain. Germline CDR1 reads SNHLY; CDR2 reads FYNNEI. V was pared by 2 bases and J by 2 bases, with 12 bases between. There are 15 residues in the CDR3. The CDR3 sequence is CASSEQRTVNTEAFF. The DNA for the CDR3 is TGTGCCAGCAGTGAACAAAGGACCGTAAACACTGAAGCTTTCTTT.